This T cell receptor (beta chain) came from a study of shared clonotypes between healthy human individuals. About the study: The donors, a couple of women and a few men, were aged 18 to 49. Overall study results and limits: Sequencing depth was expected to affect clonotype sharing among donors. Few donors limited the genetic and exposure-history diversity represented.

This was a deep-level run. Assay: immunoSEQ multiplex PCR; the TCRdb copy retains only in-frame clones and omits some. The sample contains some 500,000 clones, roughly three quarters of which appear only once. Turning to this clone: Its antigen is unidentified.

V was clipped by 1 base and J by 5 bases, with 9 bases between them. The CDR3 runs 13 residues. CDR1 is SGHTS, CDR2 YDEGEE, per germline. The chain joins TRBV5-8 to TRBJ1-1; D is ambiguous. The sequenced material came from PBMCs. This TCR was sampled from a middle-aged woman in good health. Some clones in this sample may be carry-over from other donors' samples. This CDR3 reads CASSLPVLTEAFF. The DNA of the CDR3 is TGTGCCAGCAGCTTGCCAGTCTTAACTGAAGCTTTCTTT.